This T cell receptor beta chain was found in a study of T cell responses to AZD1222 COVID-19 vaccine. Study-level results: Reports indicate that nearly half of spike-specific TCRs are directed at unmutated variant regions. Spike-specific TCR depth and breadth grew after two AZD1222 doses. Possibly, clonal diversity was underestimated; donors were largely white British and included more females. Without day 14 samples, only post-peak T cell repertoires were studied.

TCRdb keeps only in-frame clones here, not all; method: immunoSEQ multiplex PCR. The sample has fewer than 150,000 clones, roughly 87% seen once. The CDR3 extends over 16 amino acids. V dropped 0 bases and J dropped 4 bases, with 13 bases sitting between them. The germline gives CDR1 MNHEY, CDR2 SVGAGI. Of note for this clone: Its target is not known.

The sequence came from an adult who received the AZD1222 COVID-19 vaccine. The sequenced sample was peripheral blood, obtained 28 days after the second AZD1222 dose. The chain joins TRBV6-5 to TRBJ1-3, with a possible D match to TRBD1 (5 bases). The chain's CDR3 is CASSYSSPGRGNTIYF. The CDR3 nucleotides are TGTGCCAGCAGTTACTCGTCCCCAGGGAGAGGAAACACCATATATTTT.